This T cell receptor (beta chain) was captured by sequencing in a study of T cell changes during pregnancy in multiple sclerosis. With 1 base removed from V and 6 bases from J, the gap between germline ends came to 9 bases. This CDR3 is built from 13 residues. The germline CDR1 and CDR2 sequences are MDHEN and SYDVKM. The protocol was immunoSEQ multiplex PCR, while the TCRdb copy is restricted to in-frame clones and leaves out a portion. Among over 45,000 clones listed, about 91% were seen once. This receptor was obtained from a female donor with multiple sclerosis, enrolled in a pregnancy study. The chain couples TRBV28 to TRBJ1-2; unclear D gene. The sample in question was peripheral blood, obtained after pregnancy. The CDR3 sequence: CASSLLDGDGYTF. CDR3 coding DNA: TGTGCCAGCAGTTTATTAGACGGAGATGGCTACACCTTC.